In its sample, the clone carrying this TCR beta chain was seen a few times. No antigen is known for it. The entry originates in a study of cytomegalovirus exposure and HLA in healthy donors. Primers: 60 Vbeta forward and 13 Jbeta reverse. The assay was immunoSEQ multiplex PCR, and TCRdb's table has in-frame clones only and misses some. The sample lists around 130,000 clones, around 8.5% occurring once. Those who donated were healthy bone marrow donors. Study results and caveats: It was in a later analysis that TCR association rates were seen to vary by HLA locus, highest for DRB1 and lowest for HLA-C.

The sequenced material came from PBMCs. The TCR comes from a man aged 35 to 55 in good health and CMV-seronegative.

DNA for the CDR3: TGTGCCAGCAGCGCCCCGAGCAGGGGCAATCAGCCCCAGCATTTT. This translates into CASSAPSRGNQPQHF. The chain has TRBV5-5 and TRBJ1-5, with D perhaps matching TRBD1 (5 bases). The CDR3 is made up of 15 amino acids. From germline, CDR1 is SGHKS and CDR2 YYEKEE (reference sequence). The germline V and J ends were trimmed by 4 bases and 2 bases, with 13 bases remaining between them.